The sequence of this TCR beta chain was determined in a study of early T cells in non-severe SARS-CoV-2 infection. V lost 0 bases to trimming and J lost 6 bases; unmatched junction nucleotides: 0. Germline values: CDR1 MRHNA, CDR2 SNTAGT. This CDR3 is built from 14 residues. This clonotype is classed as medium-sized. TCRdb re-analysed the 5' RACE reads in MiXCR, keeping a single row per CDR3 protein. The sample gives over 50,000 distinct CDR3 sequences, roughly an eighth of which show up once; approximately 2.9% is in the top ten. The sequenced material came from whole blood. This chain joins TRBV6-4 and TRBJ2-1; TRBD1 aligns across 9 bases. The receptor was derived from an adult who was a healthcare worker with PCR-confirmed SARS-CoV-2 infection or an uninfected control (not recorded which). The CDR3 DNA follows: TGTGCCAGCAGTGACTCGACAGGGGGCAATGAGCAGTTCTTC. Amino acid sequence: CASSDSTGGNEQFF.